This T cell receptor (beta chain) was found in a study of cytomegalovirus exposure and HLA in healthy donors. Background on the study: Ancestry clustering placed around 81% of roughly 400 genotyped donors in the Caucasian-associated cluster.

Deletions cut 6 bases from V and 5 bases from J, with 16 bases between. Germline V gene lookup returns CDR1 MDHEN and CDR2 SYDVKM. The length of the CDR3 is 14 residues. The study, taken as a whole, reports: Analyses of presence and absence presupposed an approximately uniform sequencing depth across donors.

Details on this clone: Its antigen remains unidentified.

PCR employed 60 Vbeta and 13 Jbeta primers. Sequenced by immunoSEQ multiplex PCR; TCRdb stores in-frame clones only, minus some. The table shows 75,000 to 95,000 clones, with approximately 84% occurring only once. Sample: PBMCs. V is TRBV28 and J is TRBJ1-1, with a weak D call TRBD1 (5 bases). The source is a man aged 18 to 30 in good health and CMV-seronegative. The CDR3 DNA follows: TGTGCCAGCAGGGTCTTTCAGGGAAAGACTGAAGCTTTCTTT. This codes for CASRVFQGKTEAFF.